This T cell receptor (beta chain) was observed in a study of T-cell memory formation after mild COVID-19 (dated by TCRdb to the early 2020s). Background on the whole study: Most TCR sequence clusters were specific to one of the two donors. Longitudinal TCRalpha and TCRbeta repertoire sequencing tracked T-cell clones expanding and contracting after mild COVID-19 in two donors. The cohort was made up of two young adult volunteers, one female and one male, who were previously healthy. The study at large found these results: SARS-CoV-2 specificity was not confirmed for the second-wave clones peaking on day 37. Some responding clones were detected in pre-infection memory, suggesting pre-existing cross-reactive memory T cells joined the SARS-CoV-2 response. The study covered only a couple of mild cases, and larger cohorts including severe cases with pre-infection samples were considered necessary. From day 15 to 85, contracting clones showed balanced CD4/CD8 phenotypes, whereas a second wave of clones that expanded from day 15 to 37 leaned towards CD4+. Contracting CD4+ clones appeared mostly in the CM and EM memory subsets, whereas CD8+ clones were enriched in EMRA.

Sequencing instrument: Illumina NovaSeq 6000. TCRalpha and TCRbeta cDNA libraries were built by 5'RACE with constant-segment primers, adding sample barcodes and unique molecular identifiers. Trizol reagent was used to extract RNA from every sample. Library amplification was performed in two PCR steps, and a second sample barcode and Illumina TruSeq adapters were introduced in the second step. Libraries were sequenced on an Illumina NovaSeq with 2 x 150 bp paired-end reads. Per the original workflow: Demultiplexing of reads and collapsing into UMI-guided consensus sequences were performed with migec v1.2.7. Using mixcr v2.1.11, UMI consensuses were aligned to TRA and TRB V and J templates and then assembled into clonotypes. Clonotypes were classified as expanded or contracted when called significant by both edgeR and NoisET, with noise models trained on biological replicates. For edgeR calls, the cutoffs were a false discovery rate-adjusted p below 0.01 and a log2 fold-change threshold of 1. As an exploratory analysis of dynamics, max-normalized trajectories of the 1000 most abundant clonotypes were examined by PCA with hierarchical clustering. The CD4 or CD8 phenotype of responding clones was assigned using the separately sequenced CD4+ and CD8+ repertoires. TCRdb reprocessing: public reads trimmed at Q25 with fastp, clones called with MiXCR, in-frame beta chains kept. Entries are consolidated by CDR3 protein sequence, retaining the most common genes and DNA. The V and J calls come from TCRdb's annotation, not from the publication. Recorded for this sample are 270,000 or so distinct CDR3 sequences; over 15% of them occurred a single time. The ten biggest clones cover more than 20% of the sample.

A word on this clonotype: Its recognized antigen is unknown. Base-call qualities are not available, and no considerably larger clone is one nucleotide away.

Ficoll-Paque density gradient centrifugation was used to isolate PBMCs. From its cysteine to its phenylalanine, the CDR3 spans 14 amino acids. The sequence is cut down to CDR3 DNA, 42 bases in frame from base 1. In the germline V gene (reference sequence), CDR1 corresponds to DFQATT and CDR2 to SNEGSKA. V sheds 4 bases and J sheds 5 bases, leaving 17 bases between their ends. The receptor comes from a man aged 18 to 29 who had mild COVID-19 (a few samples of this study predate the infection). The sample titles of this study are shuffled in the database, so cell type and time point are left out; the donor was told from shared clones. This sequence uses TRBV20-1 and TRBJ2-5; TRBD1 is a weak D gene call, 7 bases matching. Sequencing input: PBMCs or a T cell subset sorted from them (not recorded which). DNA sequence: TGCAGTGCTACGAAACAGGGGAGGAGGGAGACCCAGTACTTC. The translation is CSATKQGRRETQYF.